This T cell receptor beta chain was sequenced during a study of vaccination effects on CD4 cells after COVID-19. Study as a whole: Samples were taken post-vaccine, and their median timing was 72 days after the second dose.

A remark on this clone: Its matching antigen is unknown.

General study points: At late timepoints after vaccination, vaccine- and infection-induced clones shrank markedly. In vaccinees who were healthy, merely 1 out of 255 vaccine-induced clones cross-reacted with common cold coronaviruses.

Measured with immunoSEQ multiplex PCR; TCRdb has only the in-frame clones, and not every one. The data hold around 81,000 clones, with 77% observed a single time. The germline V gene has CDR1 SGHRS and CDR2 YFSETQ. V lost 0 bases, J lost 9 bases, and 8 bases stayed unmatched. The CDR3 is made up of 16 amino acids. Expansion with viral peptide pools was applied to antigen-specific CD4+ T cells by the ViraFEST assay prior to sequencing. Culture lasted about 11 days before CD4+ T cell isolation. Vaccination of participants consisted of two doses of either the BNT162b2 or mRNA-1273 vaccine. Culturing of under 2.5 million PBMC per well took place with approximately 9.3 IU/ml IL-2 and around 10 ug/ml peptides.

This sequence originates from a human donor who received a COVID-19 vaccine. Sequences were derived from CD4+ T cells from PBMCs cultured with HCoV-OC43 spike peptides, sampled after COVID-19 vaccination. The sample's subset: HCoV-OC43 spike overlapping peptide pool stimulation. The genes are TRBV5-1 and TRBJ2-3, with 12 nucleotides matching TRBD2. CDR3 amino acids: CASSLDPSGGARTQYF. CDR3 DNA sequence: TGCGCCAGCAGCTTGGACCCTAGCGGGGGGGCCCGGACGCAGTATTTT.